The 30 T cell receptor beta chains reported below all come from one sample, sequenced in a study of shared clonotypes between healthy human individuals. Terminally differentiated effector memory CD45RA+ cells were excluded by CCR7 positive selection of CD45RO-negative cells. TCRdb's copy holds only in-frame clones and misses some; the assay was immunoSEQ multiplex PCR. Counted here are about 820,000 clones, approximately 92% occurring once; the ten biggest clones make up about 24%. The sample was naive CD8+ T cells sorted from blood. Receptor source: a man between 25 and 39 years old in good health.

The rearrangement links TRBV9 to TRBJ2-3, with 11 nucleotides matching TRBD2. The junction had 3 bases not matched to a gene; V was cut back by 4 bases and J by 2 bases. Germline V gives CDR1 SGDLS, CDR2 YYNGEE. This CDR3 has 15 amino acids. CDR3 DNA sequence: TGTGCCAGCAGCTATAGCGGGAGGGTCACAGATACGCAGTATTTT. Protein sequence: CASSYSGRVTDTQYF.

The chain joins TRBV5-1 to TRBJ2-1; tentative D call: TRBD1 (5 bases). The CDR3 loop spans 13 amino acids. Trimming shortened V by 0 bases and J by 8 bases, and 9 bases separated the two germline ends. Germline V gene lookup returns CDR1 SGHRS and CDR2 YFSETQ. The CDR3 bases are TGCGCCAGCAGCTTGGGGGCAGGGTATGAGCAGTTCTTC. It specifies CASSLGAGYEQFF.

This chain joins TRBV7-9 and TRBJ2-7; no reliable D call. CDR1 SEHNR and CDR2 FQNEAQ come from the germline V gene (reference sequence). The CDR3 is 13 amino acids. V was clipped by 0 bases and J by 3 bases, with 6 bases between them. CDR3: CASSLASFYEQYF. For the CDR3, the DNA is TGTGCCAGCAGCTTAGCCAGCTTCTACGAGCAGTACTTC.

The chain employs TRBV4-3 and TRBJ1-5, with D unresolved. V was shortened by 1 base and J by 9 bases, with 19 bases between the two germline ends. This CDR3 spans 16 amino acids. Germline V CDR1 and CDR2: LGHNA, YSLEER. The CDR3 is CASSQAHSEELGPQHF. CDR3 in DNA: TGCGCCAGCAGCCAAGCCCACAGTGAGGAGCTGGGGCCCCAGCATTTT.

The rearrangement links TRBV7-6 to TRBJ1-1, with D possibly TRBD1 on 6 matching bases. Trimming shortened V by 1 base and J by 4 bases, and 13 bases separated the two germline ends. CDR1 SGHVS and CDR2 FNYEAQ come from the germline V gene. This CDR3 is built from 15 residues. The CDR3 loop is CASSLEGGVVTEAFF. In nucleotides, the CDR3 is TGTGCCAGCAGCTTAGAGGGGGGGGTTGTCACTGAAGCTTTCTTT.

This clone came up once. The rearrangement joins TRBV28 to TRBJ1-1, with 11 bases that match TRBD1. The V gene end was trimmed by 5 bases and the J gene end by 1 base; junction bases not matched to a gene: 15. Looked up from germline, CDR1 is MDHEN and CDR2 is SYDVKM. This CDR3 is built from 19 residues. Here the CDR3 DNA reads TGTGCCAGCAGTCCGGGGAGGGCGGACAGGGGGCCAAAGAACACTGAAGCTTTCTTT. It specifies CASSPGRADRGPKNTEAFF.

In its sample, this clone was seen a few times. The chain is built from TRBV27 and TRBJ1-5; D not certain. Germline lookup yields CDR1 MNHEY and CDR2 SMNVEV (reference sequence). Trimming cost V 5 bases and J 3 bases, with 5 bases left between them. The CDR3 is 12 amino acids. DNA of the CDR3: TGTGCCAGCAGTCTTCACAATCAGCCCCAGCATTTT. Its translation is CASSLHNQPQHF.

On this clone: The same CDR3 is also encoded by other DNA sequences in this sample. This chain uses TRBV7-9 with TRBJ2-2; no clear D. V lost 9 bases and J lost 0, with 8 bases in between. The CDR3 extends over 13 amino acids. Germline V lookup: CDR1 SEHNR, CDR2 FQNEAQ (reference sequence). In DNA form, the CDR3 reads TGTGCCAGTCGGAGATCGAACACCGGGGAGCTGTTTTTT. It codes for CASRRSNTGELFF. Variable domain in full (rest from reference TRBV7-9 and TRBJ2-2): DTGVSQNPRHKITKRGQNVTFRCDPISEHNRLYWYRQTLGQGPEFLTYFQNEAQLEKSRLLSDRFSAERPKGSFSTLEIQRTEQGDSAMYLCASRRSNTGELFFGEGSRLTVL.

J is TRBJ1-4 and V is TRBV5-1, with D unclear. Germline V gene sequence: CDR1 SGHRS, CDR2 YFSETQ. V shed 4 bases and J shed 7 bases, with 11 bases lying between them. The CDR3 extends over 13 amino acids. The CDR3 nucleotides read TGCGCCAGCAGCCCCCCCAGAGGTGAAAAACTGTTTTTT. Translating gives CASSPPRGEKLFF.

The chain has TRBV5-1 and TRBJ1-2; 12 nucleotides agree with TRBD1. Trimming took 6 bases from V and 3 from J; bases not matched to a gene: 12. Germline loops: CDR1 SGHRS, CDR2 YFSETQ. CDR3 size: 17 residues. The DNA for the CDR3 is TGCGCCAGCAACCCCGGGACAGGGGGCTTAGGGGACTATGGCTACACCTTC. This translates into CASNPGTGGLGDYGYTF.

The genes are TRBV2 and TRBJ1-5; the D is unclear. CDR1 and CDR2 from the germline V gene are SNHLY and FYNNEI. CDR3 length: 15 residues. Trimming stripped 7 bases from V and 4 bases from J, with 17 bases between. The CDR3 protein is CASMPVPAGNQPQHF. CDR3 sequence (DNA): TGTGCCAGCATGCCGGTTCCGGCGGGAAATCAGCCCCAGCATTTT.

The chain has TRBV13 and TRBJ2-7, with TRBD1 identical over 9 bases. With 0 bases clipped from V and 5 bases from J, the junction kept 5 bases outside the gene matches. Germline assignment: CDR1 PRHDT and CDR2 FYEKMQ (reference sequence). CDR3 length: 15 amino acids. The CDR3 region has the DNA TGTGCCAGCAGCTTAGGCACGGGACAGGGAGACGAGCAGTACTTC. This codes for CASSLGTGQGDEQYF.

The chain is built from TRBV11-2 and TRBJ2-2; 9 bases map to TRBD1. Germline CDR1 SGHAT, CDR2 FQNNGV. The CDR3 is 15 residues long. J was trimmed by 7 bases and V by 5 bases; bases with no gene match: 8. DNA for the CDR3: TGTGCCAGCAGCAACAACAGGGGGCTGGGCGGGGAGCTGTTTTTT. It yields the protein CASSNNRGLGGELFF.

The rearrangement joins TRBV7-9 to TRBJ2-7; weak D call: TRBD1 (6 bases). The CDR3 spans 14 residues. V lost 7 bases, J lost 3 bases, and 16 bases lay in between. CDR1 SEHNR and CDR2 FQNEAQ come from the germline V gene (reference sequence). The CDR3 spells CASTSGHSHYEQYF. The CDR3 DNA reads TGTGCCAGCACCTCGGGACACTCCCACTACGAGCAGTACTTC.

This clone was seen a single time. The chain uses TRBV6-6 and TRBJ2-1; D may be TRBD2 (6 bases). Germline-derived CDR1 and CDR2 are MNHNY and SVGAGI (reference sequence). V lost 4 bases to trimming and J lost 0 bases, with 13 bases between them. This CDR3 is 16 amino acids long. This CDR3 reads CASSSRRDSSYNEQFF. For the CDR3, the DNA is TGTGCCAGCAGTTCACGGAGGGATAGCTCCTACAATGAGCAGTTCTTC.

V gene TRBV6-5 combines with J gene TRBJ2-1, with 8 nucleotides matching TRBD2. The CDR3 consists of 14 residues. The J segment lost 8 bases and the V segment lost 2 bases, leaving 5 bases of the junction unmatched. Per the germline V gene, CDR1 is MNHEY and CDR2 is SVGAGI. For the CDR3, the DNA is TGTGCCAGCAGTTACCGGGGGGGGCGTGATGAGCAGTTCTTC. It encodes CASSYRGGRDEQFF.

The rearrangement joins TRBV19 to TRBJ2-7; TRBD2 is a possible D gene (5 bases). Trimming took 9 bases from V and 0 from J, leaving 12 bases between them. This CDR3 comprises 13 residues. Looked up from germline, CDR1 is LNHDA and CDR2 is SQIVND (reference sequence). The chain's CDR3 is CASVGGSSYEQYF. The CDR3 nucleotides read TGTGCCAGCGTTGGAGGTTCCTCCTACGAGCAGTACTTC.

This clone has just one count. The chain couples TRBV29-1 to TRBJ2-1, with no clear D. The CDR3 spans 12 residues. V was pared by 3 bases and J by 6 bases, with 9 bases between. From germline, CDR1 is SQVTM and CDR2 ANQGSEA. CDR3 DNA sequence: TGCAGCGTTGAGTTCATCGGCAATGAGCAGTTCTTC. Its protein is CSVEFIGNEQFF.

This clone has only one observation. The chain couples TRBV27 to TRBJ2-7; D gene uncertain. CDR1 is MNHEY and CDR2 is SMNVEV in the germline V gene (reference sequence). The length of the CDR3 is 14 residues. V dropped 2 bases and J dropped 2 bases, with 10 bases sitting between them. The CDR3 nucleotides are TGTGCCAGCAGTTTACGCCTGGCAGCCTACGAGCAGTACTTC. Protein: CASSLRLAAYEQYF.

V usage is TRBV7-3 and J usage is TRBJ2-3, with D tentatively TRBD2 (5 bases). The CDR3 is 15 residues long. CDR1 and CDR2 (germline): SGHTA, FQGTGA. V was clipped by 4 bases and J by 0 bases, with 11 bases between them. Written as DNA, the CDR3 is TGTGCCAGCAGCTGGACTGGTACTAGCACAGATACGCAGTATTTT. Translated: CASSWTGTSTDTQYF.

The rearrangement links TRBV15 to TRBJ2-7, with 8 bases fitting TRBD1. J lost 6 bases, V lost 1 base, and 11 bases had no gene match. Germline CDR1 is LNHNV and CDR2 is YYDKDF (reference sequence). CDR3 length: 16 residues. As DNA, the CDR3 is TGTGCCACCAGCAGAGCTCTGGGGACAGGATGGGGCGAGCAGTACTTC. It translates to CATSRALGTGWGEQYF.

CDR3 in DNA: TGTGCCAGCAGCCCGATCGCGAGTGTCGCCCAGTACTTC. Its protein is CASSPIASVAQYF. The rearrangement uses TRBV11-2 and TRBJ2-5; D remains unclear. The germline V and J ends were trimmed by 5 bases and 9 bases, with 16 bases remaining between them. Germline V gene lookup returns CDR1 SGHAT and CDR2 FQNNGV. The CDR3 spans 13 residues.

V gene TRBV11-2 combines with J gene TRBJ1-1; D ambiguous. This CDR3 comprises 12 residues. V lost 3 bases to trimming and J lost 4 bases, with 6 bases between them. Germline V gives CDR1 SGHAT, CDR2 FQNNGV. CDR3 amino acids: CASSFSGTEAFF. The CDR3 DNA is TGTGCCAGCAGCTTCTCTGGCACTGAAGCTTTCTTT.

Comments on this clone: This sample includes further DNA sequences coding for the same CDR3. The rearrangement uses TRBV9 and TRBJ1-1; D may be TRBD1 (6 bases). The ends were cut back, 3 bases at V and 4 bases at J, with 10 bases in the middle. Looked up from germline, CDR1 is SGDLS and CDR2 is YYNGEE. This CDR3 has 13 residues. CDR3 in DNA: TGTGCCAGCAGCGAGGGGGGATCCACTGAAGCTTTCTTT. As protein: CASSEGGSTEAFF.

This chain connects TRBV5-4 to TRBJ2-7; possibly TRBD1 or TRBD2 for D (5 bases each). The CDR3 runs to 15 residues. Looked up from germline, CDR1 is SGHNT and CDR2 is YYREEE (reference sequence). Trimming shortened V by 0 bases and J by 3 bases, and 13 bases separated the two germline ends. CDR3 in DNA: TGTGCCAGCAGCTTGGTGGGGGATGGTATCTACGAGCAGTACTTC. Protein product: CASSLVGDGIYEQYF.

V and J are TRBV5-4 and TRBJ2-3; TRBD2 matches at 8 bases. J was trimmed by 4 bases and V by 4 bases; bases with no gene match: 5. Germline V gene lookup returns CDR1 SGHNT and CDR2 YYREEE (reference sequence). There are 14 residues in the CDR3. CDR3 in amino acids: CASSGGLAADTQYF. The DNA of the CDR3 is TGTGCCAGCAGCGGTGGACTAGCCGCAGATACGCAGTATTTT.

V usage is TRBV11-2 and J usage is TRBJ2-7; D gene unclear. There are 14 residues in the CDR3. Trimming pared 1 base from V and 2 bases from J, leaving 9 bases between. Germline-derived CDR1 and CDR2 are SGHAT and FQNNGV. This CDR3 reads CASSLGPPPYEQYF. CDR3 coding DNA: TGTGCCAGCAGCTTAGGCCCGCCCCCCTACGAGCAGTACTTC.

V is TRBV27 and J is TRBJ2-2; 7 nucleotides line up with TRBD1. Germline CDR1 and CDR2: MNHEY and SMNVEV (reference sequence). With 6 bases clipped from V and 6 bases from J, the junction kept 1 base outside the gene matches. The CDR3 has 12 amino acids. The CDR3 DNA sequence: TGTGCCAGCAGCCAGGGGGCCGGGGAGCTGTTTTTT. It specifies CASSQGAGELFF.

The chain links TRBV27 to TRBJ2-1; TRBD2 might be the D (6 bases). The V gene lost 3 bases and the J gene lost 3 bases, with 12 bases spanning the gap. This CDR3 comprises 15 residues. Germline lookup yields CDR1 MNHEY and CDR2 SMNVEV (reference sequence). CDR3 loop: CASSFRRGSYNEQFF. The CDR3 nucleotides are TGTGCCAGCAGTTTCCGACGGGGGAGCTACAATGAGCAGTTCTTC.

The V call is TRBV19, the J call TRBJ1-2; D perhaps matches TRBD1 (5 bases). V was shortened by 4 bases and J by 2 bases, with 32 bases between the two germline ends. CDR1 is LNHDA, CDR2 SQIVND, per germline (reference sequence). The CDR3 contains 21 residues. The CDR3 DNA reads as TGTGCCAGTAGTACACCCTTTCGCTTCCAGACAACCGGGACCGCAAACTATGGCTACACCTTC. This codes for CASSTPFRFQTTGTANYGYTF.